The T cell receptor (beta chain) described here comes from a study of Tregs in tolerant kidney transplant recipients. V was cut by 0 bases and J by 7 bases, with 13 bases left in between. CDR1 is SGHDT and CDR2 is YYEEEE in the germline V gene. This CDR3 is built from 14 residues. Related graft donors supplied nonmyeloablative bone marrow transplants, and mixed chimerism was transient. Unstimulated regulatory T cells (CD4+CD25+CD127-), CD4+CD25- non-regulatory cells, CD4 and CD8 cells were FACS-sorted from thawed PBMCs. This clone showed up just a few times. As yet, its antigen is unknown. Sequencing was performed with immunoSEQ multiplex PCR; in TCRdb, only in-frame clones are kept and a portion is missing. The sample holds about 55,000 clones, about 91% seen once. Study-wide results and limits: Biological reproducibility was not directly addressed in this study. Donor-specific Treg expansion exceeded global Treg expansion in tolerant patients, suggesting antigen drive. For some patients, primers changed over time, blocking nucleotide-level comparison.

The chain employs TRBV5-6 and TRBJ1-2; possible D gene TRBD1, 5 bases. This TCR derives from a human patient who received a combined kidney and bone marrow transplant. A share of the T cells may be of graft donor origin. The input for sequencing was CD8+ T cells from blood (PBMCs), taken 24 months after the transplant. CDR3 nucleotides: TGTGCCAGCAGCTTGGTTGGGGCGGCGGTTGGCTACACCTTC. Amino acid sequence: CASSLVGAAVGYTF.